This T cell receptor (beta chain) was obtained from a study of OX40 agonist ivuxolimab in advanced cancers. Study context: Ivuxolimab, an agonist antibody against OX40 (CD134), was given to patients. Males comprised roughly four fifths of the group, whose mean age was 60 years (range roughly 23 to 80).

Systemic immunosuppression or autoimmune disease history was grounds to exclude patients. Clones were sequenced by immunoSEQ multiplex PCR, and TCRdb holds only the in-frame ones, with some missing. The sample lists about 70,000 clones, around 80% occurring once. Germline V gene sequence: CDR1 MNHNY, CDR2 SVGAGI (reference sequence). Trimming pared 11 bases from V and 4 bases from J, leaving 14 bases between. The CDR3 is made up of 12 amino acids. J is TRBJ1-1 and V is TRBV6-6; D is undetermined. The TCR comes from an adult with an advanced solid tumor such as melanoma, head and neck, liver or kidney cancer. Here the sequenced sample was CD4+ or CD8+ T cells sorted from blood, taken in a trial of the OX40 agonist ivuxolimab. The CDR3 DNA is TGTGCCGGCTCCTGGGGTGGCACTGAAGCTTTCTTT. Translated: CAGSWGGTEAFF.